The 11 T cell receptor beta chains in this list originate from one sample, sequenced in a study of cytomegalovirus exposure and HLA in healthy donors. PCR used 60 Vbeta primers and 13 Jbeta primers. The assay was immunoSEQ multiplex PCR, and TCRdb's table has in-frame clones only and misses some. The top ten clones hold around 4.1% of a sample with over 110,000 clones, 80% of them seen once. Sample: PBMCs. Receptors originate from a man in his forties in good health and CMV-seronegative.

Comments on this clone: This sample includes further DNA sequences coding for the same CDR3. The chain has TRBV5-1 and TRBJ1-1, with TRBD1 matching 9 bases. Germline V gene sequence: CDR1 SGHRS, CDR2 YFSETQ. With 0 bases clipped from V and 1 base from J, the junction kept 1 base outside the gene matches. This CDR3 is 15 amino acids long. CDR3 region: CASSLDRGQNTEAFF. The DNA of the CDR3 is TGCGCCAGCAGCTTGGACAGGGGGCAGAACACTGAAGCTTTCTTT.

This clone was counted only a few times. The chain employs TRBV5-1 and TRBJ2-5; 8 nucleotides align to TRBD2. Per the germline V gene, CDR1 is SGHRS and CDR2 is YFSETQ. This CDR3 contains 16 residues. V was pared by 7 bases and J by 2 bases, with 13 bases of the junction left unmatched. The CDR3 here is CASGPGSGGPQETQYF. DNA for the CDR3: TGCGCCAGCGGCCCTGGGAGCGGGGGACCTCAAGAGACCCAGTACTTC. The full variable domain, completed using reference TRBV5-1 and TRBJ2-5, is KAGVTQTPRYLIKTRGQQVTLSCSPISGHRSVSWYQQTPGQGLQFLFEYFSETQRNKGNFPGRFSGRQFSNSRSEMNVSTLELGDSALYLCASGPGSGGPQETQYFGPGTRLLVL.

The J gene is TRBJ1-4, the V gene TRBV7-8; D gene uncertain. CDR1 and CDR2 from the germline V gene are SGHVS and FQNEAQ. Trimming removed 5 bases from V and 9 bases from J, with 13 bases in between. The CDR3 runs to 13 residues. The CDR3 loop is CASSGRTAKKLFF. The CDR3 DNA sequence: TGTGCCAGCAGCGGGAGGACGGCTAAAAAACTGTTTTTT.

The genes are TRBV16 and TRBJ1-2; D is unclear. There are 13 residues in the CDR3. The germline CDR1 and CDR2 sequences are KGHSY and FQNENV. The ends were cut back, 1 base at V and 8 bases at J, with 11 bases in the middle. The CDR3 reads CASSQLSDVGYTF. The CDR3 DNA is TGTGCCAGCAGCCAATTGAGTGATGTGGGCTACACCTTC.

The chain combines TRBV14 with TRBJ2-5; D unresolved. Germline V CDR1 and CDR2: SGHDN, FVKESK. V was shortened by 1 base and J by 5 bases, with 11 bases between the two germline ends. The CDR3 covers 14 residues. CDR3 in amino acids: CASSQGARSETQYF. CDR3 coding DNA: TGTGCCAGCAGCCAAGGGGCGCGCTCGGAGACCCAGTACTTC.

V usage is TRBV12-5 and J usage is TRBJ1-1; D is uncertain. The CDR3 runs 14 residues. Looked up from germline, CDR1 is LGHNT and CDR2 is FRNRAP. The V end was cut by 3 bases, the J end by 1 base, with 9 bases between. CDR3 loop: CASGFSGANTEAFF. As DNA, the CDR3 is TGTGCTAGTGGTTTTAGTGGAGCGAACACTGAAGCTTTCTTT.

This clone was detected only once. The chain is built from TRBV11-2 and TRBJ1-4; the D is unclear. In germline, CDR1 is SGHAT, CDR2 FQNNGV. The CDR3 extends over 13 amino acids. Trimming stripped 4 bases from V and 8 bases from J, with 11 bases between. The CDR3 DNA reads as TGTGCCAGCAGCTCCGGTCTCAAAGAAAAACTGTTTTTT. It specifies CASSSGLKEKLFF.

The chain has TRBV25-1 and TRBJ2-5; D is ambiguous. The end of the DNA is better explained by TRBJ2-7, so the J call may be wrong. Germline V CDR1 and CDR2: MGHDK, SYGVNS. The CDR3 has 15 amino acids. The CDR3, as DNA: TGTGCCAGCAGTGAAATCGGGTCGGCGACTTACGAGCAGTACTTC. Residues: CASSEIGSATYEQYF.

The CDR3 DNA reads TGCGCCAGCAGCCCGGAGGGACCGAACTATGGCTACACCTTC. Translation: CASSPEGPNYGYTF. V is TRBV5-1 and J is TRBJ1-2; D is perhaps TRBD1 (5 bases). V was cut by 4 bases and J by 2 bases, with 12 bases left in between. The CDR3 extends over 14 amino acids. Germline V gene data show CDR1 as SGHRS and CDR2 as YFSETQ.

This chain connects TRBV5-4 to TRBJ2-3; 8 bases align to TRBD1. J was trimmed by 11 bases and V by 4 bases; bases with no gene match: 18. CDR1 is SGHNT and CDR2 is YYREEE in the germline V gene (reference sequence). CDR3 length: 16 residues. The CDR3 sequence is CASSPVVDRGLGRQYF. The CDR3 bases are TGTGCCAGCAGCCCCGTGGTAGACAGGGGCTTGGGTAGGCAGTATTTT.

V is TRBV15 and J is TRBJ1-2; 10 nucleotides match TRBD1. The V gene's germline CDR1 is LNHNV and CDR2 YYDKDF (reference sequence). The V gene end was trimmed by 5 bases and the J gene end by 5 bases; junction bases not matched to a gene: 8. The CDR3 runs 15 residues. CDR3 nucleotide sequence: TGTGCCACCAGCGCCGACAGGGGGCAGCTATATGGCTACACCTTC. This sequence encodes CATSADRGQLYGYTF.